What follows is one TCR beta chain and its context. What it binds is not known. This table comes from immunoSEQ multiplex PCR, and its TCRdb copy is limited to in-frame clones, with some not included. The top ten hold 0.1% to 0.15% of the sample, which has more than 2 million clones, 90% to 95% seen once. Splitting the CD4+ cells yielded a CD45RA+ naive subset and a CD45RA-negative memory subset. The data stem from a study of shared clonotypes between healthy human individuals. Overall study results and limits: Shared across several donors were approximately 5% of the naive CD4 clonotypes. The small donor group covered limited genetic and exposure diversity. Naive subsets, compared against memory subsets, generally had larger estimated richness values.

This clonotype was obtained from a man aged 18 to 30 in good health. The sequenced sample consisted of naive CD4+ T cells sorted from blood. As for subset: CD45RA+ positively selected.

CDR3 amino acids: CASSWDKVREQYF. In nucleotides, the CDR3 is TGTGCCAGCAGTTGGGACAAGGTCCGCGAGCAGTACTTC. The chain carries TRBV6-5 and TRBJ2-7; tentatively, D is TRBD1 (6 bases). V was pared by 4 bases and J by 6 bases, with 13 bases between. CDR3 size: 13 residues. Germline lookup yields CDR1 MNHEY and CDR2 SVGAGI.